The T cell receptor (beta chain) described here comes from a study of control samples from healthy donors and cancer patients. Only in-frame clones appear in the TCRdb table, and some are missing; sequencing was by immunoSEQ multiplex PCR. This sample has 150,000 to 200,000 clones, with nearly 90% found just once. Germline lookup yields CDR1 SGDLS and CDR2 YYNGEE. CDR3 size: 15 residues. The germline V and J ends were trimmed by 1 base and 1 base, with 10 bases remaining between them. The sequencing sample was made of blood. J is TRBJ2-3 and V is TRBV9; TRBD1 or TRBD2 may be the D gene (5 bases each). The TCR originated in a woman aged 50 to 65 in good health. CDR3 coding DNA: TGTGCCAGCAGCGTAATCGTGGGGGGCACAGATACGCAGTATTTT. It encodes CASSVIVGGTDTQYF.